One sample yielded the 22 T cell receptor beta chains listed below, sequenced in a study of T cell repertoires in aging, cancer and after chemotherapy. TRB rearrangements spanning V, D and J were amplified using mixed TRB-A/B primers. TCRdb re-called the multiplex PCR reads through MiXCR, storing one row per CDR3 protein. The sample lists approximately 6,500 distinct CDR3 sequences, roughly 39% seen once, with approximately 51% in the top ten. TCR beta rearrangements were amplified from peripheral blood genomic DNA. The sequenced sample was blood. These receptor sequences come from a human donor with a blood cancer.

CDR3 DNA: TGTGCCAGCAGCTTAGAACAGGGGGCAATCACAGATACGCAGTATTTT. It yields the protein CASSLEQGAITDTQYF. J is TRBJ2-3 and V is TRBV11-1, with 9 bases lining up with TRBD1. With 1 base clipped from V and 2 bases from J, the junction kept 4 bases outside the gene matches. This CDR3 has 16 residues. Per germline, CDR1 SGHAT and CDR2 FQDESV (reference sequence).

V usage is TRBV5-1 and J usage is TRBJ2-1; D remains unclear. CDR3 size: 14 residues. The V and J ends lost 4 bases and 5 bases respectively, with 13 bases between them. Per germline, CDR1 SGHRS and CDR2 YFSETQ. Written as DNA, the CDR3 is TGCGCCAGCAGCGAGATTCCATCCGACAATGAGCAGTTCTTC. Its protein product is CASSEIPSDNEQFF.

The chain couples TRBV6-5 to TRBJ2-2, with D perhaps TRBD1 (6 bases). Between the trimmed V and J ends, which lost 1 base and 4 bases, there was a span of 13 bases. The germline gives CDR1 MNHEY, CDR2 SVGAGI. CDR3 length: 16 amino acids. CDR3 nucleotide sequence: TGTGCCAGCAGTTACTTTCCAGGGGCTGTCACCGGGGAGCTGTTTTTT. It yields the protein CASSYFPGAVTGELFF.

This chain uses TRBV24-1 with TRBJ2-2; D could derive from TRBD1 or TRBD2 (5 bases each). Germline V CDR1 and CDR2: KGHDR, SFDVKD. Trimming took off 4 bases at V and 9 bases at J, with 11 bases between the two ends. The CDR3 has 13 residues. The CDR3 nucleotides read TGTGCCACCAGTGAATCAGGGAGCCGGGAGCTGTTTTTT. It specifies CATSESGSRELFF.

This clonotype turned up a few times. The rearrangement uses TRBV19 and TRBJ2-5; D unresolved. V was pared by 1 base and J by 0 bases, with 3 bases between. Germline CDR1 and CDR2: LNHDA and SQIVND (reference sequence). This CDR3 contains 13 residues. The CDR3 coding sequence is TGTGCCAGTAGTATAGGTAACCAAGAGACCCAGTACTTC. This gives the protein CASSIGNQETQYF.

In DNA form, the CDR3 reads TGTGCCAGCAGAACTAGCGGGAGAGTTGAGCAGTACTTC. Protein: CASRTSGRVEQYF. The chain couples TRBV6-2 or TRBV6-3 to TRBJ2-7; 11 bases are a match to TRBD2. V dropped 6 bases and J dropped 7; count of bases not matched to a gene: 5. The CDR3 is 13 amino acids. Germline lookup yields CDR1 MNHEY and CDR2 SVGEGT.

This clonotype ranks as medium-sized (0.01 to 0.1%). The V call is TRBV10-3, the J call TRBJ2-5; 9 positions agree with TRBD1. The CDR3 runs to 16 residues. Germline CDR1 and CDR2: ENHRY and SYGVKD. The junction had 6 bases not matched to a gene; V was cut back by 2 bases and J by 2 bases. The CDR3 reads CAISEPAGTGQETQYF. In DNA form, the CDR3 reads TGTGCCATCAGTGAGCCTGCCGGGACAGGGCAAGAGACCCAGTACTTC.

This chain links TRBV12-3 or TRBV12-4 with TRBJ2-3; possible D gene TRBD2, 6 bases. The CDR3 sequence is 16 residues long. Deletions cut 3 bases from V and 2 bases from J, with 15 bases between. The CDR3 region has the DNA TGTGCCAGCAGTTTTGGGACTGGCTTTATCACAGATACGCAGTATTTT. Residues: CASSFGTGFITDTQYF.

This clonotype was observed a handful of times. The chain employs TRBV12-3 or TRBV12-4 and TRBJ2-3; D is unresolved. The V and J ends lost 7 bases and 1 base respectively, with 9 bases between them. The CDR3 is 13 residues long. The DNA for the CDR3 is TGTGCCAGCAAATTGTGGGGCACAGATACGCAGTATTTT. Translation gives CASKLWGTDTQYF.

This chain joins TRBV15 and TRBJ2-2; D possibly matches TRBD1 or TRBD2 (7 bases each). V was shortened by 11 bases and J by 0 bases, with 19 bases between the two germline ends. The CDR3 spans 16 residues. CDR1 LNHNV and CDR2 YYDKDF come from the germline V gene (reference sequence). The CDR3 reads CAAQGGVQANTGELFF. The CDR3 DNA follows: TGTGCCGCCCAGGGGGGGGTCCAGGCGAACACCGGGGAGCTGTTTTTT.

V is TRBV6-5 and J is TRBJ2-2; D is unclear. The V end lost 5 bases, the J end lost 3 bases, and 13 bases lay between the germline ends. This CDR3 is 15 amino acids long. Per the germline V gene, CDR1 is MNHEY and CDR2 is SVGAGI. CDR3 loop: CASSEVALDTGELFF. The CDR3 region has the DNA TGTGCCAGCAGTGAAGTCGCCTTGGACACCGGGGAGCTGTTTTTT.

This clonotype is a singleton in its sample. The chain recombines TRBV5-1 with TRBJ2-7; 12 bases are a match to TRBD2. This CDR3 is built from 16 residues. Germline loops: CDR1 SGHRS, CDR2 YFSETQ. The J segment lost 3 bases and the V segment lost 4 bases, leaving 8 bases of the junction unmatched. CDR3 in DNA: TGCGCCAGCAGCAGTACTATGACTAGCGGGAGCTACGAGCAGTACTTC. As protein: CASSSTMTSGSYEQYF.

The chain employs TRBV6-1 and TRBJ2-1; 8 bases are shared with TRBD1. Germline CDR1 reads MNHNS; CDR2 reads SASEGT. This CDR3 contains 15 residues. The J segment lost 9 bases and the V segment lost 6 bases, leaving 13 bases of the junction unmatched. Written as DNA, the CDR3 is TGTGCCAGCAGAGCTCAGGGGGCTTTGCCTACTGAGCAGTTCTTC. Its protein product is CASRAQGALPTEQFF.

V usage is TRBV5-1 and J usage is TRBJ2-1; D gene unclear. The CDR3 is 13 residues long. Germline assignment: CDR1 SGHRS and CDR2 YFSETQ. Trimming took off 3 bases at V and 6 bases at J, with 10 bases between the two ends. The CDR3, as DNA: TGCGCCAGCAGCTCCCTTGGTGGCAATGAGCAGTTCTTC. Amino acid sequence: CASSSLGGNEQFF.

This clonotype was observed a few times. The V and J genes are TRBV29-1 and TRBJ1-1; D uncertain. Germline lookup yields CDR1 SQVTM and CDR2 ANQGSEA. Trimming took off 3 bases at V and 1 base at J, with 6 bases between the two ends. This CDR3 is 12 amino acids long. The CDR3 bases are TGCAGCGTTGAGGCCCCGAACACTGAAGCTTTCTTT. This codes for CSVEAPNTEAFF.

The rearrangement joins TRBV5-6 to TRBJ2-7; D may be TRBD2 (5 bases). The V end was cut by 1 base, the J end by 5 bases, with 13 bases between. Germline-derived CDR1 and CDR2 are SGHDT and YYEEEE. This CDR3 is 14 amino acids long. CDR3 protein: CASSLPARAHEQYF. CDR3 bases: TGTGCCAGCAGCTTGCCGGCGAGGGCCCACGAGCAGTACTTC. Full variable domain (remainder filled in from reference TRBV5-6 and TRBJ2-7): DAGVTQSPTHLIKTRGQQVTLRCSPKSGHDTVSWYQQALGQGPQFIFQYYEEEERQRGNFPDRFSGHQFPNYSSELNVNALLLGDSALYLCASSLPARAHEQYFGPGTRLTVT.

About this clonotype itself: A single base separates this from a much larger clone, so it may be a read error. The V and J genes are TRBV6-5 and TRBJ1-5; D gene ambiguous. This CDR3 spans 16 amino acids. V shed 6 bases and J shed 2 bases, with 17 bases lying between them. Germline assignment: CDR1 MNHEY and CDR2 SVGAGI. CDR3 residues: CASSLWGREGNQPQHF. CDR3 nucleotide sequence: TGTGCCAGCAGCCTCTGGGGTCGGGAGGGCAATCAGCCCCAGCATTTT.

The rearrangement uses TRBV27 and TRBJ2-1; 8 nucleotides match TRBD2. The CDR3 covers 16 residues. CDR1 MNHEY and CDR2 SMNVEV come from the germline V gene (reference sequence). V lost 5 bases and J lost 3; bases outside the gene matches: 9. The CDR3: CASSPTSTSGYNEQFF. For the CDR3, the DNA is TGTGCCAGCAGTCCGACGAGTACTAGCGGCTACAATGAGCAGTTCTTC.

The CDR3 sequence: CASSLGPWETQYF. CDR3 DNA sequence: TGTGCCAGCAGCTTGGGACCCTGGGAGACCCAGTACTTC. The rearrangement uses TRBV5-5 and TRBJ2-5, with no clear D. The CDR3 loop spans 13 amino acids. Germline V gene lookup returns CDR1 SGHKS and CDR2 YYEKEE (reference sequence). The germline V and J ends were trimmed by 0 bases and 5 bases, with 8 bases remaining between them.

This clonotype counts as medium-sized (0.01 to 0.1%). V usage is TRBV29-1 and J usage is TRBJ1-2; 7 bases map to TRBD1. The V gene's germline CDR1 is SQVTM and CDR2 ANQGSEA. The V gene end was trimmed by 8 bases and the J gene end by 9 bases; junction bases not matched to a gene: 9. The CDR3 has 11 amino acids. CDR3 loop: CSSGQPNSYTF. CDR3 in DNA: TGCAGCTCGGGACAGCCGAATAGCTACACCTTC.

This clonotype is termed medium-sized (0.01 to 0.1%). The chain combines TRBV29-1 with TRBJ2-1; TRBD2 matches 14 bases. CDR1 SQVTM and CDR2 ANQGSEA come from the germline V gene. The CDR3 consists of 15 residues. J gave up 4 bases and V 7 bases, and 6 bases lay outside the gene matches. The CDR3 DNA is TGCAGCGACCGACTAGCGGGAGGGCCTTACAATGAGCAGTTCTTC. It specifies CSDRLAGGPYNEQFF.

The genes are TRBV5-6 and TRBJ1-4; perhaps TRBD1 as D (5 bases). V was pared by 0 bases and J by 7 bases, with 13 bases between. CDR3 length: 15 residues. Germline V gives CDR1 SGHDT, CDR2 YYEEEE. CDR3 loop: CASSLGRVVIEKLFF. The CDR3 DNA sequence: TGTGCCAGCAGCTTGGGCAGGGTTGTGATTGAAAAACTGTTTTTT. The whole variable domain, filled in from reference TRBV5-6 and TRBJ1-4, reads DAGVTQSPTHLIKTRGQQVTLRCSPKSGHDTVSWYQQALGQGPQFIFQYYEEEERQRGNFPDRFSGHQFPNYSSELNVNALLLGDSALYLCASSLGRVVIEKLFFGSGTQLSVL.